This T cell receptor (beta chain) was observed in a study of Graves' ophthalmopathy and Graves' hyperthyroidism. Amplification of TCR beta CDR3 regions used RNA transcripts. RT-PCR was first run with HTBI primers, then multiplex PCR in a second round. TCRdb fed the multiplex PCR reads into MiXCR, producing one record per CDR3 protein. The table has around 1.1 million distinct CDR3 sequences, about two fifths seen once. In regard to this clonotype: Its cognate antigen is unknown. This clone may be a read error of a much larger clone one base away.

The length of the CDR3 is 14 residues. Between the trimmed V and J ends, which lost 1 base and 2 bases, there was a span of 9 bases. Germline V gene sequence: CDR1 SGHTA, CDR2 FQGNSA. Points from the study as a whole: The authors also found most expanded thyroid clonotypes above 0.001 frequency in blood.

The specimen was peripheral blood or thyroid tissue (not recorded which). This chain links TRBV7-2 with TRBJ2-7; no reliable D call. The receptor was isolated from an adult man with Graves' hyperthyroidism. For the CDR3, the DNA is TGTACCAGCAGCTTAGACATGGGGACCTACGAGCAGTACTTC. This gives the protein CTSSLDMGTYEQYF.